This T cell receptor (beta chain) appears in the sequencing data of a study of cytomegalovirus exposure and HLA in healthy donors. Study-level findings and limits: In a later analysis, specific HLA alleles were associated with more than 15,000 TCR beta sequences at a 0.05 false discovery rate. Across donors, presence/absence analyses took sequencing depth to be roughly uniform.

Turning to this clone: Antigen: not known.

Amplification used 60 Vbeta primers and 13 Jbeta primers. Profiling relied on immunoSEQ multiplex PCR, and the TCRdb table lists in-frame clones only, not all of them. The sample lists over 150,000 clones; approximately 72% were seen once. Donors in the study were healthy people who gave bone marrow. This receptor was obtained from a man aged 18 to 30 in good health and CMV-seronegative. Specimen: PBMCs.

CDR3 region: CASSLQGSYGYTF. As DNA, the CDR3 is TGCGCCAGCAGCTTGCAGGGATCCTATGGCTACACCTTC. The gene calls are TRBV5-1 and TRBJ1-2, with TRBD1 as a possible D gene (5 bases). Germline CDR1 and CDR2: SGHRS and YFSETQ. The CDR3 spans 13 residues. Trimming took 1 base from V and 4 from J, leaving 8 bases between them.